The rows below give T cell receptor beta chains drawn from one sample of a study of shared clonotypes between healthy human individuals. The table came from immunoSEQ multiplex PCR; TCRdb's copy has only in-frame clones and leaves some out. The table shows 2 million to 3 million clones, with around nine tenths occurring only once. The material sequenced was naive CD4+ T cells sorted from blood. Receptor source: a man in his late teens or twenties in good health. CDR3s include the opening cysteine and the closing phenylalanine or tryptophan. Fields, in order: D gene, J gene, V gene, CDR3 length, CDR3 DNA, CDR3 protein. D genes are given only for firm matches.

d_call: NA
j_call: TRBJ2-1
v_call: TRBV18
cdr3_length: 12
cdr3_nt: TGTGCCAGCACCCCAACCAACAATGAGCAGTTCTTC
cdr3_aa: CASTPTNNEQFF

d_call: TRBD1
j_call: TRBJ2-7
v_call: TRBV23-1
cdr3_length: 16
cdr3_nt: TGCGCCAGCAGTCAATTGGGTAACAGGGGGCCGTCCGAGCAGTACTTC
cdr3_aa: CASSQLGNRGPSEQYF

d_call: TRBD1
j_call: TRBJ1-4
v_call: TRBV19
cdr3_length: 14
cdr3_nt: TGTGCCAGTAGCAGGACAGGGCCAAATGAAAAACTGTTTTTT
cdr3_aa: CASSRTGPNEKLFF

d_call: TRBD1
j_call: TRBJ2-1
v_call: TRBV11-3
cdr3_length: 15
cdr3_nt: TGTGCCAGCAGCCCTGGACAGGGGGCTTACAATGAGCAGTTCTTC
cdr3_aa: CASSPGQGAYNEQFF

d_call: NA
j_call: TRBJ2-3
v_call: TRBV7-2
cdr3_length: 17
cdr3_nt: TGTGCCAGCAGCTTAGACGGAGGCAGGGTGAGCTCAGATACGCAGTATTTT
cdr3_aa: CASSLDGGRVSSDTQYF

d_call: TRBD1
j_call: TRBJ2-5
v_call: TRBV5-4
cdr3_length: 17
cdr3_nt: TGTGCCAGCAGCTTGGTGGGACAGGGAGCGGAGGGGGAGACCCAGTACTTC
cdr3_aa: CASSLVGQGAEGETQYF

d_call: NA
j_call: TRBJ1-2
v_call: TRBV10-3
cdr3_length: 14
cdr3_nt: TGTGCCATCAGTGGCTTGGACACACTTTATGGCTACACCTTC
cdr3_aa: CAISGLDTLYGYTF

d_call: TRBD1
j_call: TRBJ1-1
v_call: TRBV7-9
cdr3_length: 14
cdr3_nt: TGTGCCAGCAGCCGCGACAGGGGCGACACTGAAGCTTTCTTT
cdr3_aa: CASSRDRGDTEAFF

d_call: NA
j_call: TRBJ2-5
v_call: TRBV7-7
cdr3_length: 15
cdr3_nt: TGTGCTAGCAGCTTAGTCCCAGCTAGCTGGGAGACCCAGTACTTC
cdr3_aa: CASSLVPASWETQYF

d_call: NA
j_call: TRBJ1-4
v_call: TRBV19
cdr3_length: 14
cdr3_nt: TGTGCCAGTAGAACGGGAGCAACTAATGAAAAACTGTTTTTT
cdr3_aa: CASRTGATNEKLFF

d_call: TRBD1
j_call: TRBJ1-1
v_call: TRBV7-2
cdr3_length: 15
cdr3_nt: TGTGCCAGCAGCTCGGACAGGGGGCTGGTTACTGAAGCTTTCTTT
cdr3_aa: CASSSDRGLVTEAFF

d_call: NA
j_call: TRBJ1-1
v_call: TRBV5-1
cdr3_length: 14
cdr3_nt: TGCGCCAGCAGCTCAACAGGGTTGGTCACTGAAGCTTTCTTT
cdr3_aa: CASSSTGLVTEAFF

d_call: NA
j_call: TRBJ1-1
v_call: TRBV28
cdr3_length: 14
cdr3_nt: TGTGCCAGCAGTTCCGGGACAAAGAACACTGAAGCTTTCTTT
cdr3_aa: CASSSGTKNTEAFF

d_call: NA
j_call: TRBJ1-2
v_call: TRBV6-5
cdr3_length: 13
cdr3_nt: TGTGCCAGCAGGGATCCCCACAACTATGGCTACACCTTC
cdr3_aa: CASRDPHNYGYTF

d_call: TRBD1
j_call: TRBJ1-3
v_call: TRBV18
cdr3_length: 16
cdr3_nt: TGTGCCAGCTCACCCTCGGGACAGGCGACAGGAAACACCATATATTTT
cdr3_aa: CASSPSGQATGNTIYF

d_call: TRBD1
j_call: TRBJ1-4
v_call: TRBV10-1
cdr3_length: 19
cdr3_nt: TGCGCCAGCAGTGAGAATAAAAGTGGGACAGGGGCCACTAATGAAAAACTGTTTTTT
cdr3_aa: CASSENKSGTGATNEKLFF

d_call: NA
j_call: TRBJ1-2
v_call: TRBV5-1
cdr3_length: 16
cdr3_nt: TGCGCCAGCAGCTTGGGTAGGGGTCCCTCTAACTATGGCTACACCTTC
cdr3_aa: CASSLGRGPSNYGYTF

d_call: NA
j_call: TRBJ2-3
v_call: TRBV7-6
cdr3_length: 12
cdr3_nt: TGTGCCAGCAGCTTCAGGGGCGATACGCAGTATTTT
cdr3_aa: CASSFRGDTQYF

d_call: NA
j_call: TRBJ1-6
v_call: TRBV6-1
cdr3_length: 14
cdr3_nt: TGTGCCAGCATTCTAGGGGATTATAATTCACCCCTCCACTTT
cdr3_aa: CASILGDYNSPLHF